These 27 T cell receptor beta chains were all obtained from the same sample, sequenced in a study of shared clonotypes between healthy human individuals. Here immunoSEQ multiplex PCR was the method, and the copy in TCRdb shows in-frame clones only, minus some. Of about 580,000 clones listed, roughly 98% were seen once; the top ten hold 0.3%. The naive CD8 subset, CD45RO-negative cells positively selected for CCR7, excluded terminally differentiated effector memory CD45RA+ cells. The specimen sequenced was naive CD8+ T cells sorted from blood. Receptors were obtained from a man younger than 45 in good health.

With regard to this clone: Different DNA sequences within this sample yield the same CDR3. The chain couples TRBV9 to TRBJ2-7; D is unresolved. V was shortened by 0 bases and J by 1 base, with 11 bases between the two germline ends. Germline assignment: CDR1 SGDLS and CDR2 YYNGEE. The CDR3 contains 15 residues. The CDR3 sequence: CASSVGSSQSYEQYF. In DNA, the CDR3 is TGTGCCAGCAGCGTAGGGTCGAGCCAATCCTACGAGCAGTACTTC. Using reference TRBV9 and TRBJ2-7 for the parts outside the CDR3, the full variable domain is DSGVTQTPKHLITATGQRVTLRCSPRSGDLSVYWYQQSLDQGLQFLIQYYNGEERAKGNILERFSAQQFPDLHSELNLSSLELGDSALYFCASSVGSSQSYEQYFGPGTRLTVT.

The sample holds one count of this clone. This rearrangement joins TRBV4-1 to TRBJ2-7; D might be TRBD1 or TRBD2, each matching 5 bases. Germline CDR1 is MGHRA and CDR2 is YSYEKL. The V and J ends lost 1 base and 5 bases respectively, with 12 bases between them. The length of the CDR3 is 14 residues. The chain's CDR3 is CASSQGGGGNEQYF. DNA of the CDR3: TGCGCCAGCAGCCAAGGGGGCGGAGGAAACGAGCAGTACTTC.

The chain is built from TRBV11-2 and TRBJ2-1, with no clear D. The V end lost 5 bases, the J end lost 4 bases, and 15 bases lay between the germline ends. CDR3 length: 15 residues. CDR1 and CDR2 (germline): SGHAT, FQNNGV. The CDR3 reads CASSLGQRGYNEQFF. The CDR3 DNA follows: TGTGCCAGCAGCCTCGGGCAACGCGGTTACAATGAGCAGTTCTTC.

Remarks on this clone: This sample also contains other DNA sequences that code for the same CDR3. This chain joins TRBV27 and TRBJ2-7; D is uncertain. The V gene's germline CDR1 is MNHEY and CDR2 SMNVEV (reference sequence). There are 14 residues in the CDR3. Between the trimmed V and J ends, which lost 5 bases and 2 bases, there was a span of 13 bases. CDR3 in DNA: TGTGCCAGCAGTCTCTCGGTTGAAGCCTACGAGCAGTACTTC. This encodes CASSLSVEAYEQYF.

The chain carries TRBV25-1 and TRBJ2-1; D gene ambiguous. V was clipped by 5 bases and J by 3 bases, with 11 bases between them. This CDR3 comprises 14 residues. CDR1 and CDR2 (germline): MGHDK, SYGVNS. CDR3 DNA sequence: TGTGCCAGCAGTCGAGGACGGTACTACAATGAGCAGTTCTTC. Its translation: CASSRGRYYNEQFF.

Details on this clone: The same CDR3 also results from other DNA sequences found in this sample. The CDR3 sequence is CASSFGRAYEQYF. The CDR3 DNA reads TGTGCCAGCAGCTTTGGCAGGGCCTACGAGCAGTACTTC. The V and J genes are TRBV27 and TRBJ2-7; tentative D call: TRBD1 (5 bases). Germline V lookup: CDR1 MNHEY, CDR2 SMNVEV (reference sequence). This CDR3 contains 13 residues. Trimming stripped 6 bases from V and 2 bases from J, with 11 bases between.

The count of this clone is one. The CDR3 region is CASSDRSSGTYEQYF. In DNA, the CDR3 is TGTGCCAGCAGTGATCGTTCTAGCGGTACCTACGAGCAGTACTTC. The chain has TRBV25-1 and TRBJ2-7; 7 bases fit TRBD2. Unmatched junction bases numbered 7, after V lost 3 bases and J lost 2 bases. CDR1 MGHDK and CDR2 SYGVNS come from the germline V gene. The CDR3 is 15 residues long.

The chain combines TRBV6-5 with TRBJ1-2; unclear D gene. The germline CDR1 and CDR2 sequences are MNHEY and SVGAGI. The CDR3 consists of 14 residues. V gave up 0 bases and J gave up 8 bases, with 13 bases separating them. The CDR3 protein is CASSYSVRMRGYTF. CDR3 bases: TGTGCCAGCAGTTACTCCGTGAGAATGAGAGGCTACACCTTC.

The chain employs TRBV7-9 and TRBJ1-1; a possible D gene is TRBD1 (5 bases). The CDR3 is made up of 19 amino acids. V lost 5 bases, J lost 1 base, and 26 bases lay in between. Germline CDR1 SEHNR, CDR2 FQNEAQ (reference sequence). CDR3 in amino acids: CASSHIPQGAGYGNTEAFF. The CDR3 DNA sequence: TGTGCCAGCAGCCACATACCACAAGGCGCAGGGTACGGGAACACTGAAGCTTTCTTT.

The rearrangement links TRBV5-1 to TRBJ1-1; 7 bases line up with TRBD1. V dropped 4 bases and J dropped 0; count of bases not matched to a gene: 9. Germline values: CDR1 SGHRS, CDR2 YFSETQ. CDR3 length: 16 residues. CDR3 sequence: CASSPGTAFMNTEAFF. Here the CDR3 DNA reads TGCGCCAGCAGCCCGGGGACAGCGTTTATGAACACTGAAGCTTTCTTT. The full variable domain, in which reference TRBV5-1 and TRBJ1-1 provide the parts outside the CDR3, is KAGVTQTPRYLIKTRGQQVTLSCSPISGHRSVSWYQQTPGQGLQFLFEYFSETQRNKGNFPGRFSGRQFSNSRSEMNVSTLELGDSALYLCASSPGTAFMNTEAFFGQGTRLTVV.

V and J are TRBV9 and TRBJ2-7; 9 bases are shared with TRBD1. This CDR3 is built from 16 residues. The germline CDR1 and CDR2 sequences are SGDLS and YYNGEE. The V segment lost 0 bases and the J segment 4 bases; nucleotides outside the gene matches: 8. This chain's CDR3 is CASSVEERTGEYEQYF. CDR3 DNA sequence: TGTGCCAGCAGCGTAGAAGAAAGGACAGGGGAATACGAGCAGTACTTC.

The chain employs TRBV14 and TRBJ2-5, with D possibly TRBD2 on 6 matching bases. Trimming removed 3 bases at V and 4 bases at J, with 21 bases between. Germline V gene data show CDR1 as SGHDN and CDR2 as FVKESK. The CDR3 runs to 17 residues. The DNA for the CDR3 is TGTGCCAGCAGCCAGGCCAGCGGGTGGAGTACGATAGAGACCCAGTACTTC. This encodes CASSQASGWSTIETQYF.

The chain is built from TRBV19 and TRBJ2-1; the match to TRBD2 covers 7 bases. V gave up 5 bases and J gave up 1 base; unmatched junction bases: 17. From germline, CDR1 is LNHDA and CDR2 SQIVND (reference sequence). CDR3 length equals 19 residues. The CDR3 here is CASSPHPSRERRSYNEQFF. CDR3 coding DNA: TGTGCCAGTAGTCCCCACCCCTCGCGGGAGAGACGTTCCTACAATGAGCAGTTCTTC.

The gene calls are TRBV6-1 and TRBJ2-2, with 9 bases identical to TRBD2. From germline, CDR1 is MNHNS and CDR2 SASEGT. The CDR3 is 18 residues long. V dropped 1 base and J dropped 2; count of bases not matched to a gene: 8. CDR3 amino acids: CASSEGGRVTLNTGELFF. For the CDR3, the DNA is TGTGCCAGCAGTGAAGGCGGGAGGGTTACGCTCAACACCGGGGAGCTGTTTTTT.

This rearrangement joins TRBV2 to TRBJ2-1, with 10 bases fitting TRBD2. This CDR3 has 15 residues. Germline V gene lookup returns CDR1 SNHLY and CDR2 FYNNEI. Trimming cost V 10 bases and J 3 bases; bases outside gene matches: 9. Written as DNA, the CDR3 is TGTGCCATCTTTCCACTAGCGGGATTCTACAATGAGCAGTTCTTC. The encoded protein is CAIFPLAGFYNEQFF.

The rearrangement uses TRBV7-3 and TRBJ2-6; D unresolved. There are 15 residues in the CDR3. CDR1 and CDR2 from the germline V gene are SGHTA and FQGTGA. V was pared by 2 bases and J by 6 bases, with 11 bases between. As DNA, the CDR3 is TGTGCCAGCAGCTTATACGCTATGGAGGCCAACGTCCTGACTTTC. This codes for CASSLYAMEANVLTF.

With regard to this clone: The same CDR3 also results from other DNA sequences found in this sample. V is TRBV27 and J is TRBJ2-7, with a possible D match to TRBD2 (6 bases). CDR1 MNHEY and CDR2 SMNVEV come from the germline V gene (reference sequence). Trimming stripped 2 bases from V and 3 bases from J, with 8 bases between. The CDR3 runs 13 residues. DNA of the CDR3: TGTGCCAGCAGTTTAGCGGGGAACTACGAGCAGTACTTC. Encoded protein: CASSLAGNYEQYF.

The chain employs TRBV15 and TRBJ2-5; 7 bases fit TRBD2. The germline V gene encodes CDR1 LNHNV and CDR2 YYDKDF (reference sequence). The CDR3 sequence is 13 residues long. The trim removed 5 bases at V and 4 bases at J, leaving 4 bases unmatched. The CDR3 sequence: CATSHIAGETQYF. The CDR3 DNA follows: TGTGCCACCAGCCATATAGCGGGAGAGACCCAGTACTTC.

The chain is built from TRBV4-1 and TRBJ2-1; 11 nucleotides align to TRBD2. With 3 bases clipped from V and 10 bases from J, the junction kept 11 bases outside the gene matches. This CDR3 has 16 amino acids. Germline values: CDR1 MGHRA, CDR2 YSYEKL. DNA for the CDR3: TGCGCCAGCAGCCAGGGTCTAGCGGGAGGTGCCCGAGAGCAGTTCTTC. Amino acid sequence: CASSQGLAGGAREQFF.

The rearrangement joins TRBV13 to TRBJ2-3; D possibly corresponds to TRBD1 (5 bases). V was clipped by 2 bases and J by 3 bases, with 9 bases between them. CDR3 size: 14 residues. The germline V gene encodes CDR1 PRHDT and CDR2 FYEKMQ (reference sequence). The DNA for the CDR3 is TGTGCCAGCAGCTTACTAGGGGCAACAGATACGCAGTATTTT. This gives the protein CASSLLGATDTQYF.

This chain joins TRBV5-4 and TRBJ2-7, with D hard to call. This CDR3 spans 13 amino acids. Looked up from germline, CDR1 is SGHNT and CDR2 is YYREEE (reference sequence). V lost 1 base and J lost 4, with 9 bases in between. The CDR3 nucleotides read TGTGCCAGCAGCTTGACGTCGGGTTACGAGCAGTACTTC. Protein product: CASSLTSGYEQYF.

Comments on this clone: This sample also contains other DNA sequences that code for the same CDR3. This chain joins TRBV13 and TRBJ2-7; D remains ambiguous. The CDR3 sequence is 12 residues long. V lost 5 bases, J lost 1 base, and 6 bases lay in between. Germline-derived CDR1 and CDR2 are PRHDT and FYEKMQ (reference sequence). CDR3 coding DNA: TGTGCCAGCAGCCCCAGTTCCTACGAGCAGTACTTC. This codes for CASSPSSYEQYF.

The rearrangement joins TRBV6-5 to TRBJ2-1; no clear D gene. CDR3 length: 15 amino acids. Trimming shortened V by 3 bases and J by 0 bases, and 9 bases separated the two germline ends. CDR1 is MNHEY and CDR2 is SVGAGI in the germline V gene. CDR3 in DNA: TGTGCCAGCAGTTATGCGAGCGCCTCCTACAATGAGCAGTTCTTC. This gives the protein CASSYASASYNEQFF.

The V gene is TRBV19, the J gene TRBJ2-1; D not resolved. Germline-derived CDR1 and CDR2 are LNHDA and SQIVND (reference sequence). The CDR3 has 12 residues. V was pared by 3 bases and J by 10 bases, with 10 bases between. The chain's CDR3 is CASSIGQQEQFF. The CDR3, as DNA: TGTGCCAGTAGTATTGGGCAGCAGGAGCAGTTCTTC.

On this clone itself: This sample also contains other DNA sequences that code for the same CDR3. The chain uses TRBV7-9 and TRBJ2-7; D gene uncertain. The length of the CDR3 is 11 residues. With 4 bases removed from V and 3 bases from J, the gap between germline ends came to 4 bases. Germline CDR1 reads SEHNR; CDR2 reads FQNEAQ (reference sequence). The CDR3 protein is CASSSLYEQYF. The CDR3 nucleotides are TGTGCCAGCAGCTCCCTCTACGAGCAGTACTTC. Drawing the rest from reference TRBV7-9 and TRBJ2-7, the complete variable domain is DTGVSQNPRHKITKRGQNVTFRCDPISEHNRLYWYRQTLGQGPEFLTYFQNEAQLEKSRLLSDRFSAERPKGSFSTLEIQRTEQGDSAMYLCASSSLYEQYFGPGTRLTVT.

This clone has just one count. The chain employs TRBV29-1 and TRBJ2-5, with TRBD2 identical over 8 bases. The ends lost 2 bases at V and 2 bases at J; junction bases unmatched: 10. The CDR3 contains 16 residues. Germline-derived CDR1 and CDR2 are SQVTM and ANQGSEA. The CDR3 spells CSVELAGSSGQETQYF. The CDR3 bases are TGCAGCGTTGAACTAGCGGGTTCCTCAGGGCAAGAGACCCAGTACTTC.

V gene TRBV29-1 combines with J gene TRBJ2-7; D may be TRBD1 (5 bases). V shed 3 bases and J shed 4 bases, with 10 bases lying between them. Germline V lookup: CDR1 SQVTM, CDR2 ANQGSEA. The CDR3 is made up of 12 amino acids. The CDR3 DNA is TGCAGCGTTGAGTCAGGGAAGTACGAGCAGTACTTC. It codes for CSVESGKYEQYF.